This TCR beta chain emerged from a study of T cells in Graves' hyperthyroidism and ophthalmopathy. The CDR3 is 13 amino acids. CDR1 is SNHLY, CDR2 FYNNEI, per germline. V shed 7 bases and J 0 bases; nucleotides not matched to a gene: 2. This clonotype was detected many times. Its antigen is not known. Study-wide points: Most clonotypes expanded in thyroid above 0.001 were likewise present in blood.

From RNA transcripts, TCR beta CDR3 regions were amplified. In the first-round RT-PCR of the TCR CDR3, the HTBI primer set was used. TCRdb re-called the multiplex PCR reads with MiXCR, one entry per CDR3 protein. The repertoire has roughly 420,000 distinct CDR3 sequences, roughly 14% of them found once; the top ten carry around 14%. Sequences were obtained from blood. The genes are TRBV2 and TRBJ2-7, with 8 bases identical to TRBD2. This TCR came from a woman under 30 with Graves' hyperthyroidism. In DNA form, the CDR3 reads TGTGCCAGCAACCTAGCGGGCTCCTACGAGCAGTACTTC. This encodes CASNLAGSYEQYF. Based on the CDR3 plus reference TRBV2 and TRBJ2-7, the full variable domain is EPEVTQTPSHQVTQMGQEVILRCVPISNHLYFYWYRQILGQKVEFLVSFYNNEISEKSEIFDDQFSVERPDGSNFTLKIRSTKLEDSAMYFCASNLAGSYEQYFGPGTRLTVT.